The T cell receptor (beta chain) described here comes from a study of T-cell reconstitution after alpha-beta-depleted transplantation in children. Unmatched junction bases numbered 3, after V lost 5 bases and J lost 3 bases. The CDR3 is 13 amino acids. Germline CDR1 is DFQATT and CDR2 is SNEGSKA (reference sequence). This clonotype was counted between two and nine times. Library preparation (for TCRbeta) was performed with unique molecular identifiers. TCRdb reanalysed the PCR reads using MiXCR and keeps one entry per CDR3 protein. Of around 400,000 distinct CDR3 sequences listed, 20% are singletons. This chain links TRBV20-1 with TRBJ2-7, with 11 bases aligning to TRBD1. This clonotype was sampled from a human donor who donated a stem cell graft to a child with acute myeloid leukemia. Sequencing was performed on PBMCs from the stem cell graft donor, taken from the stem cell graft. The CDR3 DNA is TGCAGTGCTTGGGGACAGGGGGTCTACGAGCAGTACTTC. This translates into CSAWGQGVYEQYF.